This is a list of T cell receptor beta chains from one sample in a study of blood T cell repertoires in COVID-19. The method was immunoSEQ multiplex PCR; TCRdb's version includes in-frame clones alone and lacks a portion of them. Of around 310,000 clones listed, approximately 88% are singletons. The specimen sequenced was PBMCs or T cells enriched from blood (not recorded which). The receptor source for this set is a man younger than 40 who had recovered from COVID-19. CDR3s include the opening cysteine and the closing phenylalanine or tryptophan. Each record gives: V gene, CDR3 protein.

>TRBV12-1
CASSFDQGETQYF
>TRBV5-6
CASSLSGDYTDTQYF
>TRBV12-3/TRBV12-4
CASRRGQETQYF
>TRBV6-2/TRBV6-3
CASSYSFSGEETQYF
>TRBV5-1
CASSQGQGRGYGYTF
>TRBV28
CASTLEGTLNTEAFF
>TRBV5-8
CASKLAGDPSTDTQYF
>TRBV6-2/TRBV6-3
CASSYSWPRQPQHF
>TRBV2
CASRLADTQYF
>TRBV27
CASSPRGAYEQYF
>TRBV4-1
CASTGTGGPSDTQYF
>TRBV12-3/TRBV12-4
CASAGYNEQFF
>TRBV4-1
CASSQAQDTDTQYF
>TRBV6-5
CASAANTEAFF
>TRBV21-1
CASSKQSGGPSSYNEQFF
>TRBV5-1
CASSSGQHTDTQYF
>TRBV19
CASSVGQGAGSPLHF
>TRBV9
CASTPTHGLAGVSYNEQFF
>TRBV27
CASSLNGAHEQYF
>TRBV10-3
CATQGRFTDTQYF
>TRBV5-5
CASSWDRLNTEAFF
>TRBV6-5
CASRTVDGYTF
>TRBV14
CASSQTRTSTDTQYF
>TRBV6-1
CASSETGGREKLFF
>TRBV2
CASSSGGPFDTQYF
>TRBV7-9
CASSSEGNSPLHF
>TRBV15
CATSSSGGADTQYF
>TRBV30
CAWNPSGGNNEQFF
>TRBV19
CASRPRDRATGELFF
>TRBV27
CASSLLAGVGNTIYF
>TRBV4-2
CASSPDPLAGESNEQFF
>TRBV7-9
CASSSRQGSDEQFF
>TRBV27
CASRPPIGGGIGYEQYF
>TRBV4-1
CASSQEAPINSPLHF
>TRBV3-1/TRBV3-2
CASSPDWGGSSPLHF
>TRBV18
CASSPRSGNTGELFF
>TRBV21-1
CASSKLGQGNTGELFF
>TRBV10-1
CASSESGQAQETQYF
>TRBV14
CASSQEEVGRGLAKNIQYF
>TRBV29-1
CSVDEGNTGELFF
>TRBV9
CASSVGSGGTDTQYF
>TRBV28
CASSRLGSGGGQPQHF
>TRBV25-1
CASSPQGNSGNTIYF
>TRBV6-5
CASSYGGEGTYEQYF
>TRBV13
CASSLATGTSYEQYF
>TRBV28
CASRRQGSNQPQHF
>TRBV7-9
CASSLGSGGGNQPQHF
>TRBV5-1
CASSSTGAGNTIYF
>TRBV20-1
CSASLAGGPYEQYF
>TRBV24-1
CATSQPWGGLAPNEQFF
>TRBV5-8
CASSLGHRTDTQYF
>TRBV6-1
CASSEMTRVDEQYF
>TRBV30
CAWSVYLSTDTQYF